These 31 T cell receptor beta chains were sequenced from one sample in a study of T cell clones after liver transplantation (dated by TCRdb to between 2018 and 2021). Library method: the immunoSEQ multiplex PCR assay. TCRdb holds this immuneACCESS table with in-frame rearrangements only. Some clones are missing; in checked studies, unresolved V genes explain under half, and the rest has no known cause. The sample yields 68,000 or so clones; approximately 92% were counted once. The ten largest make up 0.98% of the sample. This specimen consisted of CD4+ T cells from blood, obtained less than 27 months after liver transplant. All receptors derive from a human patient who received a liver transplant. After a transplant, some T cells may be the graft donor's own cells.

This chain uses TRBV6-1 with TRBJ2-3; 11 bases are a match to TRBD2. The germline V gene encodes CDR1 MNHNS and CDR2 SASEGT. The CDR3 runs 13 residues. DNA for the CDR3: TGTGCAGCCCTAGCGGGAGGAACAGATACGCAGTATTTT. Protein sequence: CAALAGGTDTQYF.

The table lists this clone with a count of one. The chain couples TRBV7-3 to TRBJ2-3, with a possible D match to TRBD1 (6 bases). The CDR3 runs to 14 residues. V was clipped by 3 bases and J by 2 bases, with 9 bases between them. Germline CDR1 reads SGHTA; CDR2 reads FQGTGA. CDR3 amino acids: CASSFGQLTDTQYF. CDR3 nucleotide sequence: TGTGCCAGCAGCTTCGGACAGCTCACAGATACGCAGTATTTT.

The gene calls are TRBV7-9 and TRBJ2-7, with 7 bases identical to TRBD2. CDR3 length: 13 residues. Germline V lookup: CDR1 SEHNR, CDR2 FQNEAQ (reference sequence). V was clipped by 8 bases and J by 3 bases; unmatched bases: 7. CDR3 sequence reads: CASESGGRYEQYF. CDR3 DNA: TGTGCCAGCGAGTCGGGAGGTCGCTACGAGCAGTACTTC.

The rearrangement links TRBV7-3 to TRBJ2-3; D not resolved. This CDR3 region has 12 residues. Germline-derived CDR1 and CDR2 are SGHTA and FQGTGA. Deletions cut 4 bases from V and 2 bases from J, with 4 bases between. In DNA, the CDR3 is TGTGCCAGCAGCTCAAACACAGATACGCAGTATTTT. Residues: CASSSNTDTQYF.

The chain has TRBV27 and TRBJ1-2; 7 positions match TRBD1. The V gene end was trimmed by 8 bases and the J gene end by 5 bases; junction bases not matched to a gene: 8. The CDR3 loop spans 13 amino acids. The germline CDR1 and CDR2 sequences are MNHEY and SMNVEV (reference sequence). CDR3 amino acids: CASARGQSYGYTF. CDR3 nucleotides: TGTGCCAGCGCCCGGGGACAGAGTTATGGCTACACCTTC.

The chain uses TRBV5-1 and TRBJ2-7, with D unclear. CDR1 and CDR2 from the germline V gene are SGHRS and YFSETQ. V was cut by 0 bases and J by 0 bases, with 16 bases left in between. This CDR3 has 17 amino acids. The CDR3 DNA reads as TGCGCCAGCAGCTTGGCCGGGCGCCTAAGTAGCTCCTACGAGCAGTACTTC. It specifies CASSLAGRLSSSYEQYF.

The chain combines TRBV11-1 with TRBJ2-1; TRBD2 aligns across 11 bases. Trimming cost V 5 bases and J 5 bases; bases outside gene matches: 5. The germline gives CDR1 SGHAT, CDR2 FQDESV (reference sequence). The CDR3 loop spans 15 amino acids. The CDR3 DNA is TGTGCCAGCAGCCTACTAGCGGGAGTAAACAATGAGCAGTTCTTC. As protein: CASSLLAGVNNEQFF.

The CDR3 bases are TGCGCCAGCAGCCAAGTAATAGAGGGGACGGCTAATGAAAAACTGTTTTTT. Translated: CASSQVIEGTANEKLFF. The V call is TRBV4-3, the J call TRBJ1-4; D may be TRBD1 (5 bases). Germline CDR1 reads LGHNA; CDR2 reads YSLEER. The V end was cut by 1 base, the J end by 3 bases, with 15 bases between. The CDR3 loop spans 17 amino acids.

The chain couples TRBV9 to TRBJ2-3; 7 bases are shared with TRBD1. The J call may be faulty, since TRBJ1-5 better matches the DNA end. Germline CDR1 and CDR2: SGDLS and YYNGEE. The CDR3 extends over 11 amino acids. CDR3 residues: CASSGQGSQHF. The CDR3 DNA reads as TGTGCCAGCAGCGGACAGGGTTCCCAGCATTTT.

V is TRBV10-1 and J is TRBJ2-2; the D gene is possibly TRBD1 (6 bases). The germline V and J ends were trimmed by 11 bases and 1 base, with 20 bases remaining between them. This CDR3 comprises 16 residues. Germline values: CDR1 WNHNN, CDR2 SYGVQD (reference sequence). CDR3 nucleotide sequence: TGCGCCCGCCCAGGGGCCCCCCCCATGAACACCGGGGAGCTGTTTTTT. It specifies CARPGAPPMNTGELFF.

The gene calls are TRBV28 and TRBJ1-5; TRBD1 matches 7 bases. J gave up 4 bases and V 6 bases, and 9 bases lay outside the gene matches. CDR3 length: 15 residues. Germline V gene sequence: CDR1 MDHEN, CDR2 SYDVKM. CDR3 bases: TGTGCCAGCAGGGTAGGGGGCCCAGGGAATCAGCCCCAGCATTTT. Translation: CASRVGGPGNQPQHF.

The chain couples TRBV7-2 to TRBJ2-7; a weak D match, TRBD2 (6 bases). V was clipped by 7 bases and J by 1 base, with 11 bases between them. The CDR3 loop spans 13 amino acids. CDR1 SGHTA and CDR2 FQGNSA come from the germline V gene. This CDR3 is CASNAGGSYEQYF. The CDR3 bases are TGTGCCAGCAACGCCGGGGGATCCTACGAGCAGTACTTC.

J is TRBJ2-4 and V is TRBV10-3; D ambiguous. This CDR3 is built from 15 residues. The V end was cut by 2 bases, the J end by 1 base, with 9 bases between. Looked up from germline, CDR1 is ENHRY and CDR2 is SYGVKD. CDR3 DNA: TGTGCCATCAGTGAGACCTCCGGGGCCAAAAACATTCAGTACTTC. It encodes CAISETSGAKNIQYF.

This clone showed up just once. CDR3 nucleotides: TGTGCCAGCAGTGGGGCTAGCGGGAGCACAGATACGCAGTATTTT. Its protein is CASSGASGSTDTQYF. The chain combines TRBV2 with TRBJ2-3, with 8 bases that match TRBD2. V trimming: 4 bases; J trimming: 0 bases; junction bases outside the gene matches: 3. Germline CDR1 and CDR2: SNHLY and FYNNEI. This CDR3 has 15 amino acids.

J is TRBJ1-2 and V is TRBV7-8; D perhaps matches TRBD1 (6 bases). This CDR3 region has 16 residues. Germline CDR1 is SGHVS and CDR2 is FQNEAQ. V lost 5 bases, J lost 2 bases, and 18 bases lay in between. This CDR3 is CASSKRGGSQNYGYTF. The CDR3 nucleotides are TGTGCCAGCAGCAAGAGGGGGGGCAGTCAAAACTATGGCTACACCTTC.

This sequence joins TRBV11-1 and TRBJ2-5; the match to TRBD2 covers 9 bases. CDR1 and CDR2 (germline): SGHAT, FQDESV (reference sequence). The CDR3 runs to 16 residues. The J segment lost 5 bases and the V segment lost 5 bases, leaving 12 bases of the junction unmatched. Written as DNA, the CDR3 is TGTGCCAGCAGCCATAGCGGGGGAAGGGTTCGGGAGACCCAGTACTTC. Translated, it gives CASSHSGGRVRETQYF.

The chain employs TRBV27 and TRBJ1-3, with unresolved D. V was clipped by 10 bases and J by 4 bases, with 14 bases between them. CDR1 is MNHEY and CDR2 is SMNVEV in the germline V gene (reference sequence). This CDR3 has 13 residues. In DNA form, the CDR3 reads TGTGCCACCGCATTGAGGGAGGGAAACACCATATATTTT. Protein product: CATALREGNTIYF.

The V call is TRBV5-1, the J call TRBJ2-7, with TRBD1 matching over 10 bases. The CDR3 consists of 15 residues. Trimming at V came to 4 bases and at J to 6 bases, leaving 10 bases not matched to a gene. From germline, CDR1 is SGHRS and CDR2 YFSETQ. The CDR3 region has the DNA TGCGCCAGCAGCATCCTGACAGGGGGCATCGGCGAGCAGTACTTC. As protein: CASSILTGGIGEQYF.

This clone was recorded only once. The CDR3 sequence: CASSLQVQGSDEQFF. The CDR3 DNA reads as TGTGCCAGCAGCCTACAAGTACAGGGGTCCGATGAGCAGTTCTTC. The chain carries TRBV27 and TRBJ2-1; 7 nucleotides line up with TRBD1. This CDR3 comprises 15 residues. The ends lost 6 bases at V and 8 bases at J; junction bases unmatched: 13. Germline loops: CDR1 MNHEY, CDR2 SMNVEV (reference sequence).

This clone was detected once. The chain combines TRBV4-1 with TRBJ2-3, with 9 bases aligning to TRBD2. The CDR3 covers 15 residues. The germline V gene has CDR1 MGHRA and CDR2 YSYEKL. The V and J ends lost 1 base and 4 bases, in that order; junction bases with no gene match: 3. This CDR3 reads CASSQAAGGADTQYF. CDR3 nucleotides: TGCGCCAGCAGCCAAGCAGCGGGAGGAGCAGATACGCAGTATTTT.

This clone was observed once. J is TRBJ2-2 and V is TRBV7-3, with TRBD1 matching over 8 bases. Germline lookup yields CDR1 SGHTA and CDR2 FQGTGA. This CDR3 comprises 14 residues. V gave up 6 bases and J gave up 6 bases; unmatched junction bases: 6. The CDR3 loop is CASRRDRSSGELFF. DNA of the CDR3: TGTGCCAGCAGACGGGACAGGTCATCCGGGGAGCTGTTTTTT.

The chain carries TRBV7-9 and TRBJ1-4; D remains unclear. From germline, CDR1 is SEHNR and CDR2 FQNEAQ (reference sequence). The germline V and J ends were trimmed by 5 bases and 7 bases, with 11 bases remaining between them. This CDR3 contains 13 residues. For the CDR3, the DNA is TGTGCCAGCAGCAACCCGGGCTCTGAAAAACTGTTTTTT. It is translated as CASSNPGSEKLFF.

The chain couples TRBV29-1 to TRBJ1-1, with TRBD1 identical over 7 bases. After removal of 7 bases from V and 7 bases from J, the junction contained 9 bases not matched to a gene. The V gene's germline CDR1 is SQVTM and CDR2 ANQGSEA. The CDR3 contains 12 residues. The CDR3 DNA follows: TGCAGCGGTACAGGGGAACGGGTTGAAGCTTTCTTT. This translates into CSGTGERVEAFF.

V gene TRBV6-6 combines with J gene TRBJ2-7; 8 bases align to TRBD2. The length of the CDR3 is 16 residues. Germline V gives CDR1 MNHNY, CDR2 SVGAGI (reference sequence). Losses at the gene ends were 0 bases for V and 0 bases for J; bases not matched to a gene: 4. The CDR3 reads CASSYSSSGLSYEQYF. In nucleotides, the CDR3 is TGTGCCAGCAGTTACTCGTCTAGCGGGCTCTCCTACGAGCAGTACTTC.

The gene calls are TRBV4-2 and TRBJ2-7, with 12 bases matching TRBD2. CDR1 LGHNA and CDR2 YNFKEQ come from the germline V gene. The V and J ends lost 1 base and 2 bases, in that order; junction bases with no gene match: 0. The length of the CDR3 is 15 residues. In DNA form, the CDR3 reads TGTGCCAGCAGCCAAGGACTAGCGGGGGCCTACGAGCAGTACTTC. The encoded protein is CASSQGLAGAYEQYF.

The chain couples TRBV2 to TRBJ1-2, with 11 positions matching TRBD1. V was pared by 6 bases and J by 4 bases, with 7 bases of the junction left unmatched. Germline CDR1 SNHLY, CDR2 FYNNEI. The CDR3 spans 15 residues. Here the CDR3 DNA reads TGTGCCAGCAGCGTTCGGACAGGGGGCACCTATGGCTACACCTTC. It translates to CASSVRTGGTYGYTF.

The chain links TRBV5-6 to TRBJ2-1; D gene uncertain. The CDR3 consists of 14 residues. Deletions cut 2 bases from V and 3 bases from J, with 9 bases between. Germline V gene sequence: CDR1 SGHDT, CDR2 YYEEEE. The CDR3 DNA follows: TGTGCCAGCAGCTTCTGGCTTAGCTACAATGAGCAGTTCTTC. It specifies CASSFWLSYNEQFF.

The chain joins TRBV5-6 to TRBJ2-5; possibly TRBD2 for D (6 bases). Between the trimmed V and J ends, which lost 4 bases and 4 bases, there was a span of 17 bases. The germline V gene encodes CDR1 SGHDT and CDR2 YYEEEE. There are 15 residues in the CDR3. CDR3 sequence reads: CASSPEGLPIETQYF. As DNA, the CDR3 is TGTGCCAGCAGCCCGGAGGGACTGCCGATAGAGACCCAGTACTTC. The full variable domain, in which reference TRBV5-6 and TRBJ2-5 provide the parts outside the CDR3, is DAGVTQSPTHLIKTRGQQVTLRCSPKSGHDTVSWYQQALGQGPQFIFQYYEEEERQRGNFPDRFSGHQFPNYSSELNVNALLLGDSALYLCASSPEGLPIETQYFGPGTRLLVL.

The CDR3 protein is CASRQGRDQPQHF. Here the CDR3 DNA reads TGTGCCAGTCGACAGGGGCGGGATCAGCCCCAGCATTTT. J is TRBJ1-5 and V is TRBV6-5; 8 bases agree with TRBD1. In germline, CDR1 is MNHEY, CDR2 SVGAGI. The CDR3 contains 13 residues. V lost 9 bases to trimming and J lost 5 bases; unmatched junction nucleotides: 6.

The chain has TRBV5-4 and TRBJ1-2; possible D gene TRBD1, 6 bases. This CDR3 is built from 14 residues. Trimming stripped 0 bases from V and 0 bases from J, with 6 bases between. CDR1 is SGHNT, CDR2 YYREEE, per germline (reference sequence). CDR3 amino acids: CASSLGGPNYGYTF. The CDR3 coding sequence is TGTGCCAGCAGCTTGGGGGGGCCTAACTATGGCTACACCTTC. Combining the CDR3 with reference TRBV5-4 and TRBJ1-2 gives the whole variable domain ETGVTQSPTHLIKTRGQQVTLRCSSQSGHNTVSWYQQALGQGPQFIFQYYREEENGRGNFPPRFSGLQFPNYSSELNVNALELDDSALYLCASSLGGPNYGYTFGSGTRLTVV.

CDR3 nucleotides: TGCGCCAGCAGCTTGCGGCGGGATACGAATACGCAGTATTTT. It codes for CASSLRRDTNTQYF. The rearrangement uses TRBV5-1 and TRBJ2-3, with D maybe TRBD2 (6 bases). Per germline, CDR1 SGHRS and CDR2 YFSETQ. The V gene lost 1 base and the J gene lost 7 bases, with 13 bases spanning the gap. The CDR3 is made up of 14 amino acids.